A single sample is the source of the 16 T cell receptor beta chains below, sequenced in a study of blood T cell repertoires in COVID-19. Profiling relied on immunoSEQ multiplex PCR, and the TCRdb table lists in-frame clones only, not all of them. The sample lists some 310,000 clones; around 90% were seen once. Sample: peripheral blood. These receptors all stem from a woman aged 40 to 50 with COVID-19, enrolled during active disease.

CDR3 sequence (DNA): TGTGCCAGCAGCCAGGCAGGGGTAACTGAAGCTTTCTTT. This codes for CASSQAGVTEAFF. The chain recombines TRBV5-4 with TRBJ1-1, with D perhaps TRBD1 (6 bases). The CDR3 contains 13 residues. V gave up 4 bases and J gave up 5 bases, with 12 bases separating them. CDR1 and CDR2 (germline): SGHNT, YYREEE (reference sequence).

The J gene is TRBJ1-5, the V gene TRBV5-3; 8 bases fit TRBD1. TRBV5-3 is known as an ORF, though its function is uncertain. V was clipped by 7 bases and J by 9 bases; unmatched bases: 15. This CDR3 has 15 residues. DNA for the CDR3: TGTGCCAGAGGGGCGGTCCAGGGGGCTCTCCGGCCCCAGCATTTT. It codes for CARGAVQGALRPQHF.

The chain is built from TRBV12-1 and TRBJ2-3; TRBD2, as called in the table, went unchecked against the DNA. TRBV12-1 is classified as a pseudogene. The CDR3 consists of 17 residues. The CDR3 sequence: CASSLPQDFLHTDTQYF. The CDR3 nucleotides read TGTGCCAGCAGCTTGCCGCAGGACTTTTTACACACAGATACGCAGTATTTT.

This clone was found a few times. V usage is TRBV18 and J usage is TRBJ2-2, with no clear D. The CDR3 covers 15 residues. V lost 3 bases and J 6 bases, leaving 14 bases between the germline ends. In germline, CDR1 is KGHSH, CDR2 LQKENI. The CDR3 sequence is CASSPFGDPAGELFF. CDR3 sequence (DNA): TGTGCCAGCTCACCCTTTGGAGACCCCGCCGGGGAGCTGTTTTTT.

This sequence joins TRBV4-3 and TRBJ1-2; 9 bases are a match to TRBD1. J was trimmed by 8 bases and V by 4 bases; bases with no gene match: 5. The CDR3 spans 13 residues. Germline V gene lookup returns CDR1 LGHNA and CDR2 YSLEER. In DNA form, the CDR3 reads TGCGCCAGCAGCCGCCGACAGGGGGACGGCTACACCTTC. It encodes CASSRRQGDGYTF.

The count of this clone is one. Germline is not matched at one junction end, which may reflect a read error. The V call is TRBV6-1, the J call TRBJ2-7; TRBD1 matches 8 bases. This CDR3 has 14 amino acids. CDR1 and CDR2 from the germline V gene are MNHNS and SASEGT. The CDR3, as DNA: TGTGCCAGCAGTGAAGCCCCGCGGACAGGGCGAATCAAGTTC. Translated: CASSEAPRTGRIKF.

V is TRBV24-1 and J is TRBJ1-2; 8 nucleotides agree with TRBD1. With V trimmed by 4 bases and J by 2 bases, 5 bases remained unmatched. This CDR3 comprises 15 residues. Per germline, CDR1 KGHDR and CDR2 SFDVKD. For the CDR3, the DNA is TGTGCCACCAGTGACAGCCGACAGGGGAACTATGGCTACACCTTC. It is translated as CATSDSRQGNYGYTF.

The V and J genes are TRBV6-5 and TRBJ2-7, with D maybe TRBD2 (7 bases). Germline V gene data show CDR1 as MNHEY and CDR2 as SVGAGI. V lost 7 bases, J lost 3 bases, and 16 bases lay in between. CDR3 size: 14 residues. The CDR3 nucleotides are TGTGCCAGCATTAATGGCGGGGGCGGCTACGAGCAGTACTTC. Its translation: CASINGGGGYEQYF.

CDR3 loop: CASSLGDRAATNEKLFF. The CDR3 nucleotides are TGTGCCAGCAGCTTGGGAGACAGGGCCGCAACTAATGAAAAACTGTTTTTT. The rearrangement uses TRBV5-4 and TRBJ1-4, with 7 bases matching TRBD1. The trim removed 0 bases at V and 0 bases at J, leaving 5 bases unmatched. This CDR3 contains 17 residues. Germline V CDR1 and CDR2: SGHNT, YYREEE (reference sequence).

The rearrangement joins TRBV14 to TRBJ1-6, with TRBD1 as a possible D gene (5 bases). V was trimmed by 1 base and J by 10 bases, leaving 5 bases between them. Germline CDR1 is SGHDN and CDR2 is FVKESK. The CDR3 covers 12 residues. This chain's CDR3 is CASSQAGSPLHF. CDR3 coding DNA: TGTGCCAGCAGCCAAGCAGGGTCACCCCTCCACTTT.

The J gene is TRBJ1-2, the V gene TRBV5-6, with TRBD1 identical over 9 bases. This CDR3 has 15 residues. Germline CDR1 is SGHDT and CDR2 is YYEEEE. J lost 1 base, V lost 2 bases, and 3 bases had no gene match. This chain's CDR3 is CASSLQGALNYGYTF. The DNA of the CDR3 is TGTGCCAGCAGCTTACAGGGGGCGCTTAACTATGGCTACACCTTC.

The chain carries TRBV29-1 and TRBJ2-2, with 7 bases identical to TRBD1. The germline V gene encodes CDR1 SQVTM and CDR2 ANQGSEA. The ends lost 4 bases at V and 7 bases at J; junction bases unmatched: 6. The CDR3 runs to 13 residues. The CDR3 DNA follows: TGCAGCGTTGGACAGGGAAGAGGCGGGGAGCTGTTTTTT. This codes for CSVGQGRGGELFF.

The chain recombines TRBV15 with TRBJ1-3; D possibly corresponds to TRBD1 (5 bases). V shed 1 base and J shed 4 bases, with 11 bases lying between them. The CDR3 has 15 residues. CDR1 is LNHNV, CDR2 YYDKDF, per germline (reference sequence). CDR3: CATSRVAGLGNTIYF. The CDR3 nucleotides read TGTGCCACCAGCAGAGTGGCAGGGCTAGGAAACACCATATATTTT.

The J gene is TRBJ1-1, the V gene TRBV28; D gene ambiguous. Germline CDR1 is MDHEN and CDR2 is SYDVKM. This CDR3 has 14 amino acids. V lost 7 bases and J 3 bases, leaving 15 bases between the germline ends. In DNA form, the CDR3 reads TGTGCCAGCAAAGTTGGAGGGCCTTACACTGAAGCTTTCTTT. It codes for CASKVGGPYTEAFF.

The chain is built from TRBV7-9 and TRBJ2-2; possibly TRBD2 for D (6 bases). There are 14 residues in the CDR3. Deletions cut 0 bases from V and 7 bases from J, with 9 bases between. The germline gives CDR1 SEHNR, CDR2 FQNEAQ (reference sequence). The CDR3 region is CASSLARDLGELFF. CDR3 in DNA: TGTGCCAGCAGCTTAGCGCGGGACCTCGGGGAGCTGTTTTTT. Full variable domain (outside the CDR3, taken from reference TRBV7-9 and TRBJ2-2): DTGVSQNPRHKITKRGQNVTFRCDPISEHNRLYWYRQTLGQGPEFLTYFQNEAQLEKSRLLSDRFSAERPKGSFSTLEIQRTEQGDSAMYLCASSLARDLGELFFGEGSRLTVL.

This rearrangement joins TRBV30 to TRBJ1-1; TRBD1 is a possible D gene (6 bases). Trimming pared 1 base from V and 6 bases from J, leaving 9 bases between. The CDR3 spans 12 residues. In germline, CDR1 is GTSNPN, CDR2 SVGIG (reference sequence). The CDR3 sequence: CAWSGGGPEAFF. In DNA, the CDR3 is TGTGCCTGGAGTGGGGGGGGGCCTGAAGCTTTCTTT.